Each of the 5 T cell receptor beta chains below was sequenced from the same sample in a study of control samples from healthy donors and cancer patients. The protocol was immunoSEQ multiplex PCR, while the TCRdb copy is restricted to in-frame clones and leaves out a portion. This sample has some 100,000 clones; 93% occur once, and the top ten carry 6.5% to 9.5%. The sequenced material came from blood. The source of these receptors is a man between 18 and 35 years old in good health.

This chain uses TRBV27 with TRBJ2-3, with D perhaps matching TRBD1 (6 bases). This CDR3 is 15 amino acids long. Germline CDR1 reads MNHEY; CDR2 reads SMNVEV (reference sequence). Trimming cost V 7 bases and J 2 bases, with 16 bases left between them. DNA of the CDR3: TGTGCCAGCACTATTAGGGGGACGGCCACAGATACGCAGTATTTT. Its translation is CASTIRGTATDTQYF.

Here the CDR3 reads CASSDGLEGMKQYF. CDR3 bases: TGTGCCAGCAGTGATGGATTGGAGGGGATGAAACAGTATTTT. J is TRBJ2-3 and V is TRBV6-4; possibly TRBD2 for D (6 bases). The CDR3 covers 14 residues. The germline V and J ends were trimmed by 3 bases and 12 bases, with 19 bases remaining between them. Germline V gene data show CDR1 as MRHNA and CDR2 as SNTAGT.

CDR3 in DNA: TGTGCCAGCAGTGATATACAGAGCAATCAGCCCCAGCATTTT. Encoded protein: CASSDIQSNQPQHF. The chain has TRBV2 and TRBJ1-5; unclear D gene. V lost 3 bases and J lost 1, with 7 bases in between. The CDR3 totals 14 residues. CDR1 SNHLY and CDR2 FYNNEI come from the germline V gene.

The CDR3 nucleotides are TGCGCCAGCAGCTCTGACAAGAACACTGAAGCTTTCTTT. Its translation: CASSSDKNTEAFF. The genes are TRBV5-1 and TRBJ1-1; no reliable D call. The CDR3 totals 13 residues. The V gene's germline CDR1 is SGHRS and CDR2 YFSETQ. The V gene lost 3 bases and the J gene lost 1 base, with 7 bases spanning the gap.

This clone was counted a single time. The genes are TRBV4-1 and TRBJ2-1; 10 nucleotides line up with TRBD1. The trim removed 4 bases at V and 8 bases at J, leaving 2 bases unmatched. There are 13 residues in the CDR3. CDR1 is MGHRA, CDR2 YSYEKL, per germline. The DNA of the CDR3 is TGCGCCAGCAGCCTTGGACAGGGGGATGAGCAGTTCTTC. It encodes CASSLGQGDEQFF.